This TCR beta chain was captured by sequencing in a study of neoadjuvant anti-PD-1 for oral cavity cancer. On the study more broadly: Nivolumab at 3 mg/kg was mostly given biweekly, three to four doses, pre-surgery. Non-progressing patients received a fourth nivolumab dose near day 43, then surgery on days 50-56. Overall study results and limits: Post-treatment tumors with larger preexisting clones showed more shrinkage.

Stated time point: after neoadjuvant nivolumab, at surgical resection. These newly diagnosed stage II-IVA oral cavity squamous cell carcinoma patients had no prior systemic or radiation treatment. With respect to this clone: No antigen is known for it.

Repertoires were generated with immunoSEQ multiplex PCR, while TCRdb's copy carries only in-frame clones and drops some. This table has 14,000 to 15,000 clones, around 40% appearing once. CDR3 length equals 13 residues. CDR1 is SGHKS, CDR2 YYEKEE, per germline (reference sequence). After removal of 5 bases from V and 8 bases from J, the junction contained 5 bases not matched to a gene. The starting material was tumor tissue, obtained after nivolumab (anti-PD-1) treatment. This TCR was recovered from a person aged 35-79 years with oral cavity squamous cell carcinoma. The chain employs TRBV5-5 and TRBJ1-2; 11 bases agree with TRBD1. The CDR3 nucleotides are TGTGCCAGCAGTAGGGACAGGGGGGGCGGCTACACCTTC. As protein: CASSRDRGGGYTF.